The 3 T cell receptor beta chains below come from one sample, sequenced in a study of T cell repertoires in cytomegalovirus infection. TCRdb independently ran MiXCR on the reads; one entry per CDR3 protein. The sample records a few hundred thousand distinct CDR3 sequences, 25% to 35% being singletons. These receptors have no identified antigens. Sequencing was performed on cultured PBMCs, taken from culture after CMV antigen stimulation. The receptors derive from a human donor in good health (CMV status not recorded). Some clones in this sample may be carry-over from other donors' samples.

Ten or more counts support this clonotype. This chain joins TRBV15 and TRBJ2-5; 7 bases are shared with TRBD2. Losses at the gene ends were 5 bases for V and 4 bases for J; bases not matched to a gene: 4. Per germline, CDR1 LNHNV and CDR2 YYDKDF (reference sequence). This CDR3 spans 13 amino acids. CDR3 nucleotides: TGTGCCACCAGCGGAATAGCGGGAGAGACCCAGTACTTC. Amino acids: CATSGIAGETQYF.

The rearrangement uses TRBV7-3 and TRBJ2-5; TRBD2 matches at 9 bases. The CDR3 length is 14 residues. Trimming removed 5 bases from V and 4 bases from J; junction bases left unmatched: 5. From germline, CDR1 is SGHTA and CDR2 FQGTGA. This chain's CDR3 is CASSPLSGRETQYF. CDR3 nucleotide sequence: TGTGCCAGCAGCCCCCTTAGCGGGAGAGAGACCCAGTACTTC.

Only a few counts were recorded for this clonotype. This chain joins TRBV20-1 and TRBJ1-2; D possibly corresponds to TRBD1 (6 bases). CDR3 length: 18 residues. Trimming left V 0 bases short and J 3 bases short, with 23 bases between. CDR1 DFQATT and CDR2 SNEGSKA come from the germline V gene (reference sequence). CDR3 DNA sequence: TGCAGTGCTAGAGATCTTGGGGGGCGTTGGGGAGCGGACTATGGCTACACCTTC. Its protein is CSARDLGGRWGADYGYTF.